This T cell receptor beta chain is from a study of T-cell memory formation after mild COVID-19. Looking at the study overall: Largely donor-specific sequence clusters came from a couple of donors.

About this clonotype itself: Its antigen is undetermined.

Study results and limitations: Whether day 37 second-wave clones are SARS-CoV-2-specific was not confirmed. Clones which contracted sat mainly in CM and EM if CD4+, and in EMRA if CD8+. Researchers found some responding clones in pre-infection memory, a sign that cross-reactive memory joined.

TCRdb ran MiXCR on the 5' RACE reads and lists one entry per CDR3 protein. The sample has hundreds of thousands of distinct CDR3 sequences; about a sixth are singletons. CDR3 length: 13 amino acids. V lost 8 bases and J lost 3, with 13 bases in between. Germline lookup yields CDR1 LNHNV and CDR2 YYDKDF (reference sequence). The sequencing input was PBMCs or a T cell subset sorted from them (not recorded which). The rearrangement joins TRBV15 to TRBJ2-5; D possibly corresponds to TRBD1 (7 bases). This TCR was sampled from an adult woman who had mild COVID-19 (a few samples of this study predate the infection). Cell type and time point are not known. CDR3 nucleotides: TGTGCCACCGCGCGGGACAGAGAAGAGACCCAGTACTTC. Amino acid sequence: CATARDREETQYF.